This passage covers 21 T cell receptor beta chains from one sample sequenced in a study of T cell repertoires in cytomegalovirus infection. TCRdb processed the reads anew with MiXCR; each CDR3 protein has one entry. The table includes a few hundred thousand distinct CDR3 sequences, around 30% detected once. Which antigens these TCRs recognize remains unknown. The material sequenced was cultured PBMCs, taken from culture after CMV antigen stimulation. These receptors were obtained from a human donor in good health (CMV status not recorded). Some clones in this sample may be carry-over from other donors' samples.

The rearrangement uses TRBV12-3 or TRBV12-4 and TRBJ1-4; D unclear. CDR3 length: 11 residues. The V gene lost 8 bases and the J gene lost 8 bases, with 9 bases spanning the gap. The CDR3 region has the DNA TGTGCCAGCCGGAATGAGGAAAAACTGTTTTTT. Its translation: CASRNEEKLFF.

The chain links TRBV19 to TRBJ1-1, with D maybe TRBD1 (5 bases). CDR3 length equals 15 residues. In germline, CDR1 is LNHDA, CDR2 SQIVND (reference sequence). V was pared by 5 bases and J by 1 base, with 14 bases between. The CDR3 DNA is TGTGCCAGTAGTCCACGACAGATTACGAACACTGAAGCTTTCTTT. This sequence encodes CASSPRQITNTEAFF.

The sample holds a few counts of this clonotype. The chain links TRBV7-9 to TRBJ2-3, with D perhaps TRBD1 (6 bases). CDR1 is SEHNR and CDR2 is FQNEAQ in the germline V gene (reference sequence). The CDR3 runs to 12 residues. Trimming took 8 bases from V and 5 from J, leaving 11 bases between them. The CDR3 is CASALGGDTQYF. As DNA, the CDR3 is TGTGCCAGCGCCCTAGGGGGAGATACGCAGTATTTT.

This clonotype showed up just a few times. One end of the junction is discordant with germline, which a read error may explain. The rearrangement uses TRBV7-7 and TRBJ2-1; D gene uncertain. CDR1 SSHAT and CDR2 FNYEAQ come from the germline V gene (reference sequence). The CDR3 covers 15 residues. The CDR3 DNA follows: TGTGCTAGCAGCCCGTCCCTAGGGTGGGACAATGAGCAGTTCTTC. It yields the protein CASSPSLGWDNEQFF.

The rearrangement uses TRBV20-1 and TRBJ2-7; D unclear. The length of the CDR3 is 14 residues. Germline CDR1 DFQATT, CDR2 SNEGSKA (reference sequence). Trimming removed 1 base at V and 1 base at J, with 11 bases between. CDR3 loop: CSARGIVRSYEQYF. DNA of the CDR3: TGCAGTGCTAGAGGTATAGTCCGGTCCTACGAGCAGTACTTC.

This clonotype turned up a few times. The genes are TRBV12-3 or TRBV12-4 and TRBJ2-2, with 13 bases matching TRBD2. The CDR3 totals 18 residues. Trimming at V came to 5 bases and at J to 4 bases, leaving 10 bases not matched to a gene. The CDR3 protein is CASSLGLAGTLSTGELFF. Here the CDR3 DNA reads TGTGCCAGCAGTCTGGGACTAGCGGGAACCCTCTCCACCGGGGAGCTGTTTTTT.

This clonotype has more than one count but fewer than ten. This chain connects TRBV5-1 to TRBJ2-5; TRBD1 is a possible D gene (6 bases). V lost 4 bases to trimming and J lost 5 bases, with 18 bases between them. The CDR3 loop spans 15 amino acids. CDR1 is SGHRS, CDR2 YFSETQ, per germline. The CDR3 here is CASSKGPTGEETQYF. In DNA, the CDR3 is TGCGCCAGCAGCAAAGGACCGACAGGCGAGGAGACCCAGTACTTC. Variable domain in full (rest from reference TRBV5-1 and TRBJ2-5): KAGVTQTPRYLIKTRGQQVTLSCSPISGHRSVSWYQQTPGQGLQFLFEYFSETQRNKGNFPGRFSGRQFSNSRSEMNVSTLELGDSALYLCASSKGPTGEETQYFGPGTRLLVL.

The genes are TRBV7-9 and TRBJ2-1; D is possibly TRBD2 (6 bases). Germline CDR1 reads SEHNR; CDR2 reads FQNEAQ (reference sequence). This CDR3 comprises 18 residues. V was pared by 4 bases and J by 2 bases, with 21 bases between. The CDR3 loop reads CASSSDGFGGNPYNEQFF. The CDR3, as DNA: TGTGCCAGCAGCTCCGACGGGTTTGGCGGGAACCCCTACAATGAGCAGTTCTTC. Filled out from reference TRBV7-9 and TRBJ2-1, the complete variable domain reads DTGVSQNPRHKITKRGQNVTFRCDPISEHNRLYWYRQTLGQGPEFLTYFQNEAQLEKSRLLSDRFSAERPKGSFSTLEIQRTEQGDSAMYLCASSSDGFGGNPYNEQFFGPGTRLTVL.

The chain uses TRBV29-1 and TRBJ1-2, with D perhaps TRBD1 (5 bases). Germline V gene sequence: CDR1 SQVTM, CDR2 ANQGSEA. The CDR3 runs to 11 residues. The CDR3 loop reads CGTSGGYGYTF. CDR3 in DNA: TGCGGGACCTCGGGGGGATATGGCTACACCTTC.

This clonotype was recorded only once. The chain carries TRBV5-1 and TRBJ2-3; the match to TRBD2 covers 7 bases. The CDR3 consists of 16 residues. V lost 4 bases and J lost 4; bases outside the gene matches: 12. The V gene's germline CDR1 is SGHRS and CDR2 YFSETQ. CDR3 nucleotide sequence: TGCGCCAGCAGCAAGGGGCCAGCGGGATATGCAGATACGCAGTATTTT. Amino acids: CASSKGPAGYADTQYF. Full variable domain (outside the CDR3, taken from reference TRBV5-1 and TRBJ2-3): KAGVTQTPRYLIKTRGQQVTLSCSPISGHRSVSWYQQTPGQGLQFLFEYFSETQRNKGNFPGRFSGRQFSNSRSEMNVSTLELGDSALYLCASSKGPAGYADTQYFGPGTRLTVL.

This clonotype has more than one count but fewer than ten. The chain uses TRBV7-2 and TRBJ2-7; the D gene is possibly TRBD2 (6 bases). CDR1 is SGHTA, CDR2 FQGNSA, per germline. The germline V and J ends were trimmed by 1 base and 3 bases, with 13 bases remaining between them. This CDR3 is 15 amino acids long. CDR3 in amino acids: CASSLVWRGDYEQYF. CDR3 nucleotide sequence: TGTGCCAGCAGCTTAGTGTGGCGGGGTGACTACGAGCAGTACTTC.

This clonotype was recorded many times. CDR3 DNA: TGTGCCAGCAGCTTAGGGAGGGGCTCCTACTACGAGCAGTACTTC. Translating gives CASSLGRGSYYEQYF. The chain joins TRBV7-2 to TRBJ2-7; a possible D gene is TRBD2 (6 bases). This CDR3 spans 15 amino acids. Germline-derived CDR1 and CDR2 are SGHTA and FQGNSA. The V gene lost 1 base and the J gene lost 3 bases, with 13 bases spanning the gap.

The chain combines TRBV2 with TRBJ1-3, with D unresolved. Germline V lookup: CDR1 SNHLY, CDR2 FYNNEI. V lost 5 bases, J lost 1 base, and 9 bases lay in between. This CDR3 has 14 residues. The CDR3 protein is CASSLTASGNTIYF. The CDR3 DNA reads as TGTGCCAGCAGTCTAACAGCATCTGGAAACACCATATATTTT.

This clonotype was counted only a few times. The chain is built from TRBV6-5 and TRBJ2-7; 7 bases line up with TRBD1. V lost 4 bases and J lost 2; bases outside the gene matches: 5. CDR1 is MNHEY, CDR2 SVGAGI, per germline. This CDR3 has 14 amino acids. The chain's CDR3 is CASSSPGQTYEQYF. The CDR3 DNA reads as TGTGCCAGCAGTTCTCCGGGACAGACCTACGAGCAGTACTTC.

The rearrangement uses TRBV10-3 and TRBJ1-1, with D maybe TRBD1 (5 bases). The CDR3 loop spans 13 amino acids. V gave up 6 bases and J gave up 4 bases, with 12 bases separating them. Germline assignment: CDR1 ENHRY and CDR2 SYGVKD. The CDR3 loop reads CAIRLGGFTEAFF. The DNA of the CDR3 is TGTGCCATCAGGTTGGGGGGTTTCACTGAAGCTTTCTTT.

The chain employs TRBV2 and TRBJ2-5; D gene unclear. Trimming stripped 4 bases from V and 4 bases from J, with 7 bases between. This CDR3 region has 12 residues. The germline CDR1 and CDR2 sequences are SNHLY and FYNNEI. The DNA of the CDR3 is TGTGCCAGCAGTGCCTCGGCAGAGACCCAGTACTTC. Translation: CASSASAETQYF.

In this sample, this clonotype turned up a few times. The chain employs TRBV7-2 and TRBJ1-1; no clear D. The germline CDR1 and CDR2 sequences are SGHTA and FQGNSA. V dropped 5 bases and J dropped 3 bases, with 13 bases sitting between them. This CDR3 contains 14 residues. CDR3 protein: CASSVQLGDTEAFF. CDR3 DNA: TGTGCCAGCAGCGTACAGCTCGGGGACACTGAAGCTTTCTTT.

This clonotype has just a few counts. The chain recombines TRBV7-8 with TRBJ2-1, with 12 bases lining up with TRBD2. The CDR3 has 18 residues. Germline lookup yields CDR1 SGHVS and CDR2 FQNEAQ. The V segment lost 8 bases and the J segment 2 bases; nucleotides outside the gene matches: 13. This CDR3 reads CASLPFRLAGGPYNEQFF. The CDR3 nucleotides read TGTGCCAGCCTCCCCTTCCGGCTAGCGGGAGGGCCCTACAATGAGCAGTTCTTC.

This rearrangement joins TRBV7-6 to TRBJ1-6; no clear D gene. CDR1 SGHVS and CDR2 FNYEAQ come from the germline V gene. This CDR3 region has 13 residues. With 4 bases removed from V and 10 bases from J, the gap between germline ends came to 11 bases. The CDR3 loop reads CASSSERQSPLHF. The CDR3 DNA follows: TGTGCCAGCAGCTCTGAGCGGCAATCACCCCTCCACTTT.

The V gene is TRBV29-1, the J gene TRBJ2-7, with 10 bases that match TRBD2. This CDR3 is 15 amino acids long. CDR1 and CDR2 (germline): SQVTM, ANQGSEA. J was trimmed by 2 bases and V by 1 base; bases with no gene match: 5. The DNA for the CDR3 is TGCAGCGTTGAAGGGGAAAGCGGGAGGGCCTACGAGCAGTACTTC. Amino acids: CSVEGESGRAYEQYF.

This clonotype has more than one count but fewer than ten. The genes are TRBV12-3 or TRBV12-4 and TRBJ1-6, with TRBD1 identical over 7 bases. The V gene end was trimmed by 5 bases and the J gene end by 7 bases; junction bases not matched to a gene: 8. The CDR3 is made up of 15 amino acids. CDR3 protein: CASSGTGTENSPLHF. CDR3 bases: TGTGCCAGCAGTGGAACCGGGACAGAGAATTCACCCCTCCACTTT.